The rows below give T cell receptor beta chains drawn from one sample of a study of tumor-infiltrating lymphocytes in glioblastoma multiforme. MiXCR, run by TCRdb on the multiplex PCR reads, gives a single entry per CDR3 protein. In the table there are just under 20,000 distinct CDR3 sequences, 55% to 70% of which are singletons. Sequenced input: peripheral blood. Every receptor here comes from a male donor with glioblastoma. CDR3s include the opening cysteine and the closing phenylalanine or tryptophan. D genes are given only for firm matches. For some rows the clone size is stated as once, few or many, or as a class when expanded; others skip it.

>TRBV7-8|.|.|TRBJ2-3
CASSLGRGGVDTQYF
TGTGCCAGCAGCTTGGGGAGGGGGGGAGTAGATACGCAGTATTTT
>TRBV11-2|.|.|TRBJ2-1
CASSLRGVGGIEQFF
TGTGCCAGCAGCTTACGTGGGGTTGGAGGGATTGAGCAGTTCTTC
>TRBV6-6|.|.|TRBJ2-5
CASSYQDRRDF
TGTGCCAGCAGTTACCAGGATCGGCGTGACTTC
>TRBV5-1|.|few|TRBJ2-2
CASSWFRGAGGELFF
TGCGCCAGCAGCTGGTTTCGAGGGGCTGGCGGGGAGCTGTTTTTT
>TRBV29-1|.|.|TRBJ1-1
CSAHLGGPNTEAFF
TGCAGCGCCCACCTCGGGGGCCCGAACACTGAAGCTTTCTTT
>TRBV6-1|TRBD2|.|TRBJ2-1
CASRAGLASGRAHNEQFF
TGTGCCAGCAGGGCGGGGTTGGCTAGCGGGAGGGCCCACAATGAGCAGTTCTTC
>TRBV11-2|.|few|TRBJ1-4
CASSLFGGAPEKLFF
TGTGCCAGCAGCCTTTTTGGCGGGGCGCCTGAAAAACTGTTTTTT
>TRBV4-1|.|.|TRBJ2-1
CPSSQDPEGNRYEQFF
TGCCCCAGCAGCCAAGATCCTGAGGGAAACAGATATGAGCAGTTCTTC
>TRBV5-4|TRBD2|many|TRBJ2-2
CASSSGLAEANTGELFF
TGTGCCAGCAGCTCGGGACTAGCGGAGGCGAACACCGGGGAGCTGTTTTTT
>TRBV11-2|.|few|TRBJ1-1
CASSRQTNTEAFF
TGTGCCAGCAGCAGACAGACGAACACTGAAGCTTTCTTT
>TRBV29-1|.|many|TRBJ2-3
CSVGVPSTDTQYF
TGCAGCGTTGGTGTCCCGAGCACAGATACGCAGTATTTT
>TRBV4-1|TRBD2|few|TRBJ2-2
CASSQDWPAGVTGELFF
TGCGCCAGCAGCCAAGATTGGCCAGCGGGGGTCACCGGGGAGCTGTTTTTT
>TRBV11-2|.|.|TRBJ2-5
CASSWGYSQETQYF
TGTGCCAGCAGCTGGGGGTATTCCCAAGAGACCCAGTACTTC
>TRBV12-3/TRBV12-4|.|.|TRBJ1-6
CVSSFGPNSPLHF
TGTGTCAGCAGTTTCGGGCCGAATTCACCCCTCCACTTT
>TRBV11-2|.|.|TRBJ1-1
CASSLVSGNTEAFF
TGTGCCAGCAGCTTAGTGTCGGGGAACACTGAAGCTTTCTTT
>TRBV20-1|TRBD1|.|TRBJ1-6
CSARGQFDNSPLHF
TGCAGCGCCAGGGGACAGTTCGATAATTCACCCCTCCACTTT
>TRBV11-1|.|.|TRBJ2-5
CASSETESRETQYF
TGTGCCAGCAGCGAGACGGAATCTCGGGAGACCCAGTACTTC
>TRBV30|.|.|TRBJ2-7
CAFSRDTFYEQYF
TGTGCCTTTAGCCGAGACACTTTCTACGAGCAGTACTTC
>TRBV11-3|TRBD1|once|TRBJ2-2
CAIIPGQCRSGELFF
TGTGCCATCATCCCGGGACAGTGTAGATCCGGGGAGCTGTTTTTT
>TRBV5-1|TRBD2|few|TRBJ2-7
CASSFLAGGYEQYF
TGCGCCAGCAGCTTTTTAGCGGGAGGCTACGAGCAGTACTTC
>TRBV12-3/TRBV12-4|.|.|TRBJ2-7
CASSLAGLSYEQYF
TGTGCCAGCAGTTTAGCCGGACTGTCCTACGAGCAGTACTTC
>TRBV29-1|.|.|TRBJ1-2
CSPAERMDGYTF
TGCAGCCCCGCAGAGAGGATGGATGGCTACACCTTC
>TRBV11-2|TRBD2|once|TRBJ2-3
CASSPVAGGTDTQYF
TGTGCCAGCAGCCCTGTAGCGGGAGGCACAGATACGCAGTATTTT
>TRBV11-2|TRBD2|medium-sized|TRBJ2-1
CASSLGLAGESEQFF
TGTGCCAGCAGCTTGGGACTAGCGGGAGAAAGTGAGCAGTTCTTC
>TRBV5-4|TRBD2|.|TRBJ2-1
CASRGTSGGAYNEQFF
TGTGCCAGCAGGGGGACTAGCGGGGGAGCCTACAATGAGCAGTTCTTC
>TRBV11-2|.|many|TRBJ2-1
CASSLGVAARGNEQFF
TGTGCCAGCAGCTTAGGGGTGGCGGCCCGGGGTAATGAGCAGTTCTTC
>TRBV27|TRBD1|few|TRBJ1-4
CASSFPDREASTNEKLFF
TGTGCCAGCAGTTTCCCAGACAGGGAGGCGTCAACTAATGAAAAACTGTTTTTT
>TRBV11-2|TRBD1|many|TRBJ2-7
CASSRAGTGSYEQYF
TGTGCCAGCAGCCGGGCCGGGACAGGGTCCTACGAGCAGTACTTC
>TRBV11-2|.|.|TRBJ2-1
CASLQGKEQFF
TGTGCCAGCTTGCAGGGGAAAGAGCAGTTCTTC
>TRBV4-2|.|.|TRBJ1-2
CAGSPTPGHDYGYTF
TGTGCCGGCAGCCCGACACCGGGACATGACTATGGCTACACCTTC
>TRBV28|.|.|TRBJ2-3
CASSSSTGTQYF
TGTGCCAGCAGTTCCAGCACAGGTACACAGTATTTT
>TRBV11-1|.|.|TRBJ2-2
CASSLSSAGELFF
TGTGCCAGCAGCTTAAGTTCGGCCGGGGAGCTGTTTTTT
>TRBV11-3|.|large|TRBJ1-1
CASSGGSNTEAFF
TGTGCCAGCAGCGGCGGGTCGAACACTGAAGCTTTCTTT
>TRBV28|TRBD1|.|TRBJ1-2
CASSFLRDSLPFNYGYTF
TGTGCCAGCAGTTTCCTCCGGGACAGCCTTCCCTTTAACTATGGCTACACCTTC
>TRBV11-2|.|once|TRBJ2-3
CASSSDTQYF
TGTGCCAGCTCGTCTGATACGCAGTATTTT
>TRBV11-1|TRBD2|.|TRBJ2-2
CASSLGLADTLELFF
TGTGCCAGCAGCTTAGGTCTAGCGGACACCCTGGAGCTGTTTTTT
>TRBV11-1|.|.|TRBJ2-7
CASSPFGTHRYGQYF
TGTGCCAGCAGCCCATTCGGGACACATCGCTACGGGCAGTACTTC
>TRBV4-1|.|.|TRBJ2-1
CASSQEEKPFNDRFF
TGCGCCAGCAGCCAAGAAGAAAAGCCCTTTAATGATCGGTTCTTC
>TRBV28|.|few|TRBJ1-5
CASSLKGVDPSNQPQHF
TGTGCCAGCAGTTTGAAGGGTGTAGACCCTAGCAATCAGCCCCAGCATTTT
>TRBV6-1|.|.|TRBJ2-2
CACSGASYTGELFF
TGTGCCTGCAGTGGGGCAAGTTACACCGGGGAGCTGTTTTTT
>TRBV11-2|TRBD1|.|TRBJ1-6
CASSSSGDRVQGNSPLHF
TGTGCCAGCAGCTCATCCGGGGACAGGGTTCAGGGTAATTCACCCCTCCACTTT
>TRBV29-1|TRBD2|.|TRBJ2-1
CSVVASGYNEQFF
TGCAGCGTTGTGGCTAGCGGTTACAATGAGCAGTTCTTC